These 10 T cell receptor beta chains share one sample of origin, sequenced in a study of cytomegalovirus exposure and HLA in healthy donors. Researchers ran the PCR with 60 Vbeta and 13 Jbeta primers. The table came from immunoSEQ multiplex PCR; TCRdb's copy has only in-frame clones and leaves some out. Of under 150,000 clones listed, roughly 78% are singletons. Sequenced material: PBMCs. The receptor source for this set is a man aged 45-65 years in good health and CMV-seropositive.

V and J are TRBV5-1 and TRBJ1-5; D gene ambiguous. Germline V gene lookup returns CDR1 SGHRS and CDR2 YFSETQ. V lost 4 bases to trimming and J lost 1 base, with 12 bases between them. This CDR3 has 15 amino acids. The CDR3 spells CASSLEGSSNQPQHF. The CDR3 DNA sequence: TGCGCCAGCAGCCTCGAGGGTTCGAGCAATCAGCCCCAGCATTTT.

This sequence joins TRBV19 and TRBJ1-1, with D possibly being TRBD1 (5 bases). Germline CDR1 reads LNHDA; CDR2 reads SQIVND (reference sequence). V shed 4 bases and J shed 1 base, with 10 bases lying between them. The CDR3 has 14 amino acids. CDR3 region: CASSSGGTNTEAFF. The CDR3 DNA reads as TGTGCCAGTAGTAGCGGGGGAACGAACACTGAAGCTTTCTTT.

The chain recombines TRBV19 with TRBJ1-2; no clear D gene. Germline V CDR1 and CDR2: LNHDA, SQIVND (reference sequence). V was clipped by 4 bases and J by 5 bases, with 17 bases between them. The CDR3 runs to 15 residues. DNA for the CDR3: TGTGCCAGTAGTACTACTTGGTCGGTCTCATATGGCTACACCTTC. Its translation is CASSTTWSVSYGYTF.

CDR3 in amino acids: CASSLDTGGGQPQHF. Written as DNA, the CDR3 is TGTGCCAGCAGCTTAGATACAGGGGGAGGTCAGCCCCAGCATTTT. The chain recombines TRBV7-2 with TRBJ1-5; 8 positions match TRBD1. V shed 1 base, J shed 6 bases, and the junction held 5 bases outside the gene matches. CDR1 and CDR2 (germline): SGHTA, FQGNSA. There are 15 residues in the CDR3.

The chain links TRBV5-6 to TRBJ2-1; D is possibly TRBD2 (5 bases). V lost 0 bases and J 9 bases, leaving 13 bases between the germline ends. CDR1 and CDR2 (germline): SGHDT, YYEEEE. CDR3 length: 14 amino acids. The CDR3 is CASSLGAAASEQFF. For the CDR3, the DNA is TGTGCCAGCAGCTTGGGAGCGGCTGCCTCTGAGCAGTTCTTC.

The genes are TRBV5-4 and TRBJ2-7; 9 bases align to TRBD1. There are 14 residues in the CDR3. Looked up from germline, CDR1 is SGHNT and CDR2 is YYREEE (reference sequence). With 2 bases clipped from V and 2 bases from J, the junction kept 2 bases outside the gene matches. This chain's CDR3 is CASSFRDRAYEQYF. In DNA form, the CDR3 reads TGTGCCAGCAGCTTCCGGGACAGGGCCTACGAGCAGTACTTC.

Concerning this clone itself: A junction boundary mismatches the germline segment, possibly from a read error. V is TRBV5-1 and J is TRBJ2-2; D possibly corresponds to TRBD1 (6 bases). The CDR3 is 15 amino acids. Per the germline V gene, CDR1 is SGHRS and CDR2 is YFSETQ. CDR3 protein: CASSLQGTDTGALFF. Here the CDR3 DNA reads TGCGCCAGCAGCTTGCAGGGGACGGACACCGGGGCGCTGTTTTTT.

The V and J genes are TRBV7-2 and TRBJ2-7; 8 nucleotides agree with TRBD2. Germline V gene lookup returns CDR1 SGHTA and CDR2 FQGNSA. After removal of 2 bases from V and 7 bases from J, the junction contained 16 bases not matched to a gene. This CDR3 has 17 residues. Written as DNA, the CDR3 is TGTGCCAGCAGCTTATGGGGGGGCGGACTAGCCTTGGGAGAGCAGTACTTC. Translating it yields CASSLWGGGLALGEQYF.

The chain employs TRBV10-1 and TRBJ2-7; 8 bases map to TRBD2. CDR3 length: 14 amino acids. V was clipped by 3 bases and J by 6 bases; unmatched bases: 7. CDR1 is WNHNN, CDR2 SYGVQD, per germline (reference sequence). DNA for the CDR3: TGCGCCAGCAGTGAAGGTAGCGGGGTAGGCGAGCAGTACTTC. Residues: CASSEGSGVGEQYF.

Concerning this clone: It is unclear where the CDR3 begins or ends on the DNA, so no DNA is shown, and the CDR3 is as TCRdb lists it. This chain connects TRBV6-1 to TRBJ2-7; the D call of TRBD1 is as the table states it, not checked on the DNA. Germline-derived CDR1 and CDR2 are MNHNS and SASEGT. The CDR3 is 14 residues long, ends included. CDR3 sequence: CASNWGQGAIADHF.